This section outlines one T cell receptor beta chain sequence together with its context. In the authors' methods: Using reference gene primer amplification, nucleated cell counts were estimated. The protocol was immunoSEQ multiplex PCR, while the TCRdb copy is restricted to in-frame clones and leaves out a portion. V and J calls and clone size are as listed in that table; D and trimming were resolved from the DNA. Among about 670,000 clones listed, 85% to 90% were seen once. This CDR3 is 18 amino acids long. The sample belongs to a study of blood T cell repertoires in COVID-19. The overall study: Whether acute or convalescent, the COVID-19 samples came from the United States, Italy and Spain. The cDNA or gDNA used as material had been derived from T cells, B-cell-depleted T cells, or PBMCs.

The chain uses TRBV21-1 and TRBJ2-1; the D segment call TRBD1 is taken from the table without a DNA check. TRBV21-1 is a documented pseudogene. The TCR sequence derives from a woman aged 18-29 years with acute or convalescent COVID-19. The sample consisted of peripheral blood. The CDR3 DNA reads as TGTGCCAGCAGCAATACAACCGTGACAGGGTCTAGTGGGAATGAGCAGTTCTTC. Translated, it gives CASSNTTVTGSSGNEQFF.